The 22 T cell receptor beta chains listed next were all sequenced from one sample in a study of CD8 T cells in ankylosing spondylitis. The antigens for these receptors are not known. TCRdb passed the 5' RACE reads through MiXCR, listing each CDR3 protein once. This table holds more than 600,000 distinct CDR3 sequences, about 20% found once. Study results and caveats: Among TCR beta sequences, a motif of several highly homologous variants appeared characteristic of ankylosing spondylitis blood.

The source material was blood, either unsorted or a sorted T cell fraction (not recorded which). These receptors all come from a male donor with ankylosing spondylitis.

This clonotype came up a few times. The genes are TRBV5-6 and TRBJ1-6, with D unresolved. With 5 bases removed from V and 9 bases from J, the gap between germline ends came to 9 bases. The CDR3 runs 12 residues. The V gene's germline CDR1 is SGHDT and CDR2 YYEEEE. In DNA, the CDR3 is TGTGCCAGCAGATCCAATGGTTCACCCCTCCACTTT. It codes for CASRSNGSPLHF.

In this sample, this clonotype turned up a few times. V usage is TRBV2 and J usage is TRBJ1-1; D is unclear. The germline CDR1 and CDR2 sequences are SNHLY and FYNNEI. CDR3 length: 12 residues. V lost 2 bases, J lost 5 bases, and 6 bases lay in between. The CDR3 region is CASSEFATEAFF. CDR3 nucleotide sequence: TGTGCCAGCAGTGAATTTGCGACTGAAGCTTTCTTT.

The chain couples TRBV15 to TRBJ1-1; D is possibly TRBD1 (6 bases). This CDR3 comprises 14 residues. Trimming removed 1 base from V and 2 bases from J, with 8 bases in between. Germline-derived CDR1 and CDR2 are LNHNV and YYDKDF (reference sequence). Written as DNA, the CDR3 is TGTGCCACCAGCAGAGGACAGGTTAACACTGAAGCTTTCTTT. It is translated as CATSRGQVNTEAFF.

This clonotype was counted only a few times. The chain has TRBV29-1 and TRBJ1-6, with D perhaps TRBD1 (5 bases). The CDR3 contains 13 residues. Germline V lookup: CDR1 SQVTM, CDR2 ANQGSEA. The V end was cut by 7 bases, the J end by 6 bases, with 13 bases between. Written as DNA, the CDR3 is TGCAGCGCTTGTACAGGATTTAATTCACCCCTCCACTTT. Amino acids: CSACTGFNSPLHF.

This clonotype has just a few counts. This CDR3 is CASSFGQTTDYNEQFF. The DNA of the CDR3 is TGTGCCAGCAGTTTTGGTCAGACAACCGATTACAATGAGCAGTTCTTC. The V gene is TRBV27, the J gene TRBJ2-1; D unresolved. The CDR3 length is 16 residues. Germline V gene data show CDR1 as MNHEY and CDR2 as SMNVEV (reference sequence). Trimming left V 3 bases short and J 4 bases short, with 16 bases between.

The chain recombines TRBV3-1 with TRBJ2-2, with 7 bases lining up with TRBD2. Germline values: CDR1 LGHDT, CDR2 YNNKEL (reference sequence). The CDR3 has 17 amino acids. Unmatched junction bases numbered 11, after V lost 1 base and J lost 6 bases. The CDR3 here is CASSQGYTSAAAGELFF. CDR3 sequence (DNA): TGTGCCAGCAGCCAAGGTTACACTAGCGCTGCCGCCGGGGAGCTGTTTTTT. Full variable domain (rest looked up from reference TRBV3-1 and TRBJ2-2): DTAVSQTPKYLVTQMGNDKSIKCEQNLGHDTMYWYKQDSKKFLKIMFSYNNKELIINETVPNRFSPKSPDKAHLNLHINSLELGDSAVYFCASSQGYTSAAAGELFFGEGSRLTVL.

This clonotype has just a few counts. The chain has TRBV20-1 and TRBJ2-4, with D maybe TRBD1 (6 bases). The CDR3 is made up of 14 amino acids. The germline CDR1 and CDR2 sequences are DFQATT and SNEGSKA (reference sequence). For the CDR3, the DNA is TGCAGCTCCGACAGGTTCCTAGCCAAAAACATTCAGTACTTC. Translated, it gives CSSDRFLAKNIQYF.

Ten or more counts support this clonotype. One end of the junction fails to match germline, which may point to a read error. The chain employs TRBV12-3 or TRBV12-4 and TRBJ2-7; perhaps D is TRBD1 or TRBD2 (5 bases each). The CDR3 has 13 amino acids. In nucleotides, the CDR3 is TGCGCCAGCAGCTCCGGGACCTCCTACGAGCAGTACTTC. Its translation: CASSSGTSYEQYF.

The rearrangement links TRBV10-2 to TRBJ2-7, with TRBD1 matching over 8 bases. V was clipped by 6 bases and J by 9 bases; unmatched bases: 10. The germline V gene encodes CDR1 WSHSY and CDR2 SAAADI. This CDR3 spans 13 amino acids. This CDR3 is CASRPGTGLRQYF. The CDR3 DNA reads TGCGCCAGCAGACCCGGGACAGGCTTACGGCAGTACTTC.

This clonotype showed up many times. This sequence joins TRBV28 and TRBJ1-1, with 12 bases identical to TRBD1. V lost 4 bases and J lost 6; bases outside the gene matches: 3. Germline V gene data show CDR1 as MDHEN and CDR2 as SYDVKM. This CDR3 is 14 amino acids long. This CDR3 is CASSWGQGASEAFF. The DNA of the CDR3 is TGTGCCAGCAGTTGGGGACAGGGGGCGTCTGAAGCTTTCTTT.

In its sample, this clonotype was seen a few times. This rearrangement joins TRBV24-1 to TRBJ1-1; no clear D. Germline V gene data show CDR1 as KGHDR and CDR2 as SFDVKD. Trimming cost V 7 bases and J 1 base, with 15 bases left between them. This CDR3 is 15 amino acids long. The CDR3 sequence: CATRGPGSGNTEAFF. The CDR3 DNA sequence: TGTGCCACCAGGGGCCCGGGATCCGGGAACACTGAAGCTTTCTTT.

The chain couples TRBV20-1 to TRBJ1-5; D call uncertain. Germline loops: CDR1 DFQATT, CDR2 SNEGSKA (reference sequence). Trimming took off 5 bases at V and 4 bases at J, with 9 bases between the two ends. The CDR3 is made up of 12 amino acids. The CDR3 DNA reads TGCAGTGCTTTGTCGGGTAATCAGCCCCAGCATTTT. Translated, it gives CSALSGNQPQHF.

A few counts support this clonotype. This chain uses TRBV7-9 with TRBJ1-1; D is uncertain. Germline CDR1 is SEHNR and CDR2 is FQNEAQ (reference sequence). The length of the CDR3 is 12 residues. V dropped 8 bases and J dropped 7 bases, with 14 bases sitting between them. The CDR3 coding sequence is TGTGCCAGCTCCCGGGGAGGATTTGAAGCTTTCTTT. It is translated as CASSRGGFEAFF.

V and J are TRBV7-2 and TRBJ1-5, with D unresolved. The CDR3 sequence is 13 residues long. With 3 bases removed from V and 9 bases from J, the gap between germline ends came to 12 bases. The germline gives CDR1 SGHTA, CDR2 FQGNSA. The CDR3 coding sequence is TGTGCCAGCAGCTTGAGGCAGGATGGGCCCCAGCATTTT. This translates into CASSLRQDGPQHF.

This clonotype showed up just a few times. The rearrangement joins TRBV28 to TRBJ2-3; 9 positions match TRBD1. The trim removed 8 bases at V and 6 bases at J, leaving 12 bases unmatched. The germline CDR1 and CDR2 sequences are MDHEN and SYDVKM. There are 15 residues in the CDR3. CDR3 in DNA: TGTGCCAGCCTCAGGGACAGGGACTACCCTGATACGCAGTATTTT. This sequence encodes CASLRDRDYPDTQYF. The full variable domain, rest sourced from reference TRBV28 and TRBJ2-3, is DVKVTQSSRYLVKRTGEKVFLECVQDMDHENMFWYRQDPGLGLRLIYFSYDVKMKEKGDIPEGYSVSREKKERFSLILESASTNQTSMYLCASLRDRDYPDTQYFGPGTRLTVL.

V usage is TRBV12-3 or TRBV12-4 and J usage is TRBJ2-7; a weak D match, TRBD2 (7 bases). This CDR3 is 14 amino acids long. Between the trimmed V and J ends, which lost 6 bases and 5 bases, there was a span of 17 bases. The CDR3, as DNA: TGTGCCAGCAGGGAAGGGGGAGGGCCCCACGAGCAGTACTTC. It specifies CASREGGGPHEQYF.

The rearrangement joins TRBV18 to TRBJ2-1; 9 positions match TRBD2. Germline assignment: CDR1 KGHSH and CDR2 LQKENI. CDR3 length: 17 residues. Germline trimming cut 0 bases from V and 10 bases from J; bases unmatched to any gene: 13. The CDR3 is CASSPPSASGVWGEQFF. The DNA of the CDR3 is TGTGCCAGCTCACCACCCTCGGCTAGCGGGGTATGGGGGGAGCAGTTCTTC. The entire variable domain, with the rest obtained from reference TRBV18 and TRBJ2-1, is as follows: NAGVMQNPRHLVRRRGQEARLRCSPMKGHSHVYWYRQLPEEGLKFMVYLQKENIIDESGMPKERFSAEFPKEGPSILRIQQVVRGDSAAYFCASSPPSASGVWGEQFFGPGTRLTVL.

The V gene is TRBV20-1, the J gene TRBJ2-1; TRBD2 matches 8 bases. J gave up 7 bases and V 3 bases, and 14 bases lay outside the gene matches. Germline V gene data show CDR1 as DFQATT and CDR2 as SNEGSKA (reference sequence). This CDR3 spans 16 amino acids. CDR3 coding DNA: TGCAGTGCTAGTATCGGGGCGGGAGGTCGGGAGAATGAGCAGTTCTTC. It translates to CSASIGAGGRENEQFF.

The chain combines TRBV5-4 with TRBJ1-6; D remains unclear. Germline values: CDR1 SGHNT, CDR2 YYREEE (reference sequence). V was pared by 0 bases and J by 9 bases, with 10 bases between. This CDR3 has 14 residues. Here the CDR3 DNA reads TGTGCCAGCAGCTTGGCCGAATTAAGTTCACCCCTCCACTTT. Encoded protein: CASSLAELSSPLHF.

This clonotype was seen ten or more times. The rearrangement joins TRBV29-1 to TRBJ1-4, with 7 bases matching TRBD1. Per the germline V gene, CDR1 is SQVTM and CDR2 is ANQGSEA. This CDR3 contains 14 residues. Unmatched junction bases numbered 9, after V lost 4 bases and J lost 7 bases. The CDR3 loop is CSVGIQGRGEKLFF. CDR3 coding DNA: TGCAGCGTTGGAATACAGGGGCGGGGTGAAAAACTGTTTTTT.

The table lists this clonotype with a few counts. The J gene is TRBJ2-3, the V gene TRBV9; the D gene is possibly TRBD2 (6 bases). Trimming stripped 2 bases from V and 5 bases from J, with 12 bases between. Germline V CDR1 and CDR2: SGDLS, YYNGEE. The CDR3 runs 14 residues. CDR3 in DNA: TGTGCCAGCAGCGTGGGGACTGGGCTAGATACGCAGTATTTT. Translation gives CASSVGTGLDTQYF.

The chain recombines TRBV5-5 with TRBJ2-2, with TRBD2 matching over 7 bases. CDR3 length equals 13 residues. The germline CDR1 and CDR2 sequences are SGHKS and YYEKEE (reference sequence). V gave up 3 bases and J gave up 5 bases; unmatched junction bases: 1. The CDR3 sequence: CASSWGGTGELFF. CDR3 bases: TGTGCCAGCAGCTGGGGGGGGACCGGGGAGCTGTTTTTT.